The 2 T cell receptor beta chains below all came from one sample that was sequenced in a study of cytomegalovirus exposure and HLA in healthy donors. The table came from immunoSEQ multiplex PCR; TCRdb's copy has only in-frame clones and leaves some out. The sample records 250,000 to 300,000 clones, about 86% being singletons. Specimen: PBMCs. These receptors all stem from a woman between 18 and 29 years old in good health and CMV-seronegative.

The V gene is TRBV7-9, the J gene TRBJ1-1; D not certain. Germline values: CDR1 SEHNR, CDR2 FQNEAQ (reference sequence). The CDR3 spans 11 residues. The V end was cut by 8 bases, the J end by 1 base, with 5 bases between. In DNA form, the CDR3 reads TGTGCCAGCGAGCGGAACACTGAAGCTTTCTTT. Amino acid sequence: CASERNTEAFF.

This chain joins TRBV9 and TRBJ2-1, with a tentative D call TRBD2 (6 bases). Germline lookup yields CDR1 SGDLS and CDR2 YYNGEE. The V end lost 5 bases, the J end lost 15 bases, and 24 bases lay between the germline ends. This CDR3 contains 14 residues. For the CDR3, the DNA is TGTGCCAGCAGTGACCCTCATGGAGGGACCGTCTTGTTCTTC. It codes for CASSDPHGGTVLFF.